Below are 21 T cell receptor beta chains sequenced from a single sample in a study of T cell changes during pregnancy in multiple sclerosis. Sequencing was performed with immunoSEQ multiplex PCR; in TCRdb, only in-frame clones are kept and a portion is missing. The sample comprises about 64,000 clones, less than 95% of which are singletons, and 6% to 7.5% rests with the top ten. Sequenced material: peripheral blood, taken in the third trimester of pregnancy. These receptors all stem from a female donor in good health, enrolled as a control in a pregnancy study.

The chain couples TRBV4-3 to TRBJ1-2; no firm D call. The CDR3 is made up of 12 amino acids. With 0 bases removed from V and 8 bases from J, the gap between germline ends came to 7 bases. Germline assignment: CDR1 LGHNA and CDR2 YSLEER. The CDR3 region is CASSQDNGGYTF. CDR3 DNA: TGCGCCAGCAGCCAAGATAACGGGGGCTACACCTTC.

CDR3 sequence: CASSEGTGELNEQFF. CDR3 bases: TGCGCCAGCAGCGAAGGGACAGGGGAACTCAATGAGCAGTTCTTC. J is TRBJ2-1 and V is TRBV5-1; 10 bases map to TRBD1. Trimming removed 4 bases from V and 6 bases from J; junction bases left unmatched: 7. Germline values: CDR1 SGHRS, CDR2 YFSETQ. The CDR3 is made up of 15 amino acids. Variable domain in full (rest from reference TRBV5-1 and TRBJ2-1): KAGVTQTPRYLIKTRGQQVTLSCSPISGHRSVSWYQQTPGQGLQFLFEYFSETQRNKGNFPGRFSGRQFSNSRSEMNVSTLELGDSALYLCASSEGTGELNEQFFGPGTRLTVL.

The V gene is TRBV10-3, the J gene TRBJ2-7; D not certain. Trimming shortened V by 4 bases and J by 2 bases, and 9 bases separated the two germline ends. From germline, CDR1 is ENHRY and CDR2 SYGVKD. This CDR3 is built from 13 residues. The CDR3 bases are TGTGCCATCAGTGGCCAGGATACCTACGAGCAGTACTTC. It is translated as CAISGQDTYEQYF.

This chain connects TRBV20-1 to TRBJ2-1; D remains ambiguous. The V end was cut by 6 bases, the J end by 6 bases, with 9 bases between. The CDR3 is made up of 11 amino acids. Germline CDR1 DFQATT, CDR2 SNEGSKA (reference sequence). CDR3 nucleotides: TGCAGTGCAAGCCCCGTCAATGAGCAGTTCTTC. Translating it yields CSASPVNEQFF.

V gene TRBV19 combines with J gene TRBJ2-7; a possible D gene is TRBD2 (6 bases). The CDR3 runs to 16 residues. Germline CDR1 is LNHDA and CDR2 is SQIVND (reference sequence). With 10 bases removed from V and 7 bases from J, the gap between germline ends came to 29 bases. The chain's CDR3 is CATSRDLADRTCEQYF. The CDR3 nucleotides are TGTGCCACCTCGCGGGACTTAGCGGACCGAACGTGTGAGCAGTACTTC.

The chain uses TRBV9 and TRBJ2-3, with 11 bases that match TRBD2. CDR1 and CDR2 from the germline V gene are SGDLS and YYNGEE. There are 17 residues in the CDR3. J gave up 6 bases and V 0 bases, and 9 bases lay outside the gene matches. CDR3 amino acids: CASSVDISGGVRDTQYF. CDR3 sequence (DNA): TGTGCCAGCAGCGTAGACATTAGCGGGGGGGTAAGGGATACGCAGTATTTT.

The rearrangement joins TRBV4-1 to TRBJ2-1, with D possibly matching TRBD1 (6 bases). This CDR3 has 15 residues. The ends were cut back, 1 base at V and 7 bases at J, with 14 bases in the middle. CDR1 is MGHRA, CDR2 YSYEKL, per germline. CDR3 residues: CASSQGWGPENEQFF. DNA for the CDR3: TGCGCCAGCAGCCAAGGGTGGGGGCCGGAGAATGAGCAGTTCTTC.

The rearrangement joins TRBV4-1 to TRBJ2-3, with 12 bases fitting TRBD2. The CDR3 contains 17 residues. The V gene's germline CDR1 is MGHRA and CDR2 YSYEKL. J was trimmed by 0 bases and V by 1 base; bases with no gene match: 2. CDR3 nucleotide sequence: TGCGCCAGCAGCCAAGGGGGACTAGCGGGTAGCACAGATACGCAGTATTTT. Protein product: CASSQGGLAGSTDTQYF.

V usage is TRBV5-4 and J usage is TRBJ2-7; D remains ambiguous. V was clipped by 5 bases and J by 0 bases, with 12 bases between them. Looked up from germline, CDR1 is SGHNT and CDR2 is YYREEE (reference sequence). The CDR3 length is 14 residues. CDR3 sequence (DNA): TGTGCCAGCAGACTTGACTCCGACTCCTACGAGCAGTACTTC. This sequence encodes CASRLDSDSYEQYF.

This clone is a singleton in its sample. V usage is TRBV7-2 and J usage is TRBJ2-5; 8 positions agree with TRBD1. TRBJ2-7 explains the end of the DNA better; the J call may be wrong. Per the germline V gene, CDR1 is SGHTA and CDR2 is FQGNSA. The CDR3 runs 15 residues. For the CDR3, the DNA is TGTGCCAGCAGCTCCCCGGACAGGGTACTCTACGAGCAGTACTTC. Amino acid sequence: CASSSPDRVLYEQYF.

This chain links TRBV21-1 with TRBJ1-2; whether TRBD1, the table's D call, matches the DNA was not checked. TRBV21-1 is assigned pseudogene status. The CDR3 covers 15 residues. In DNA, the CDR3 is TGTGCCAGCAGCAAACCTCCCGGGACAGTCTATGGCTACACCTTC. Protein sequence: CASSKPPGTVYGYTF.

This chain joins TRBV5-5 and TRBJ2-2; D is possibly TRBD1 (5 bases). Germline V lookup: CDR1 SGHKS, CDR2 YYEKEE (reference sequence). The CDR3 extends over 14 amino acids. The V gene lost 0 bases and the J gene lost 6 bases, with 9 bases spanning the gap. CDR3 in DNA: TGTGCCAGCAGCTTGGAGGGGTTGCCCGGGGAGCTGTTTTTT. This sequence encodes CASSLEGLPGELFF.

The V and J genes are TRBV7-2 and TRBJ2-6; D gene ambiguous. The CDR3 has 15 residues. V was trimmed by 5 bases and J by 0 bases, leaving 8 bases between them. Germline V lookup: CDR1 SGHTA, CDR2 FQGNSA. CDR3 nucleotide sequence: TGTGCCAGCAGCCCGCCCAGCTCTGGGGCCAACGTCCTGACTTTC. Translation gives CASSPPSSGANVLTF. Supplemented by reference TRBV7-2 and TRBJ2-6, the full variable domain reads GAGVSQSPSNKVTEKGKDVELRCDPISGHTALYWYRQSLGQGLEFLIYFQGNSAPDKSGLPSDRFSAERTGGSVSTLTIQRTQQEDSAVYLCASSPPSSGANVLTFGAGSRLTVL.

CDR3 sequence (DNA): TGTGCCAGCAGCTTAAAGGGGTACACTGAAGCTTTCTTT. Translating gives CASSLKGYTEAFF. This chain joins TRBV13 and TRBJ1-1; TRBD1 might be the D (5 bases). With 2 bases removed from V and 3 bases from J, the gap between germline ends came to 7 bases. Per germline, CDR1 PRHDT and CDR2 FYEKMQ (reference sequence). This CDR3 has 13 residues.

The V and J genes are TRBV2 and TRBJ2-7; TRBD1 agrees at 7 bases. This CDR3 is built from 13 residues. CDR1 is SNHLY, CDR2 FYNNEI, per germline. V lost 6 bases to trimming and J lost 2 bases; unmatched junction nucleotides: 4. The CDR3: CASSIGQAYEQYF. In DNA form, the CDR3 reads TGTGCCAGCAGCATAGGACAGGCCTACGAGCAGTACTTC.

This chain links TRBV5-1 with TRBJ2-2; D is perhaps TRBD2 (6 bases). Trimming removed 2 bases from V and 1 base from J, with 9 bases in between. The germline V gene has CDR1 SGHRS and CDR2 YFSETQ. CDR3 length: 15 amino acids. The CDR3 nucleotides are TGCGCCAGCAGCTTATGGGGGGAGAACACCGGGGAGCTGTTTTTT. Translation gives CASSLWGENTGELFF.

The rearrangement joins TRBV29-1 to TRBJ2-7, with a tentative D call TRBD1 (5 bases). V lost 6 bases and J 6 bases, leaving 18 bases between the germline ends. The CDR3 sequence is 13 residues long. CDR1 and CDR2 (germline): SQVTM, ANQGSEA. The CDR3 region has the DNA TGCAGCGTCTCTCTGGACAACTTGGGCGAGCAGTACTTC. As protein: CSVSLDNLGEQYF.

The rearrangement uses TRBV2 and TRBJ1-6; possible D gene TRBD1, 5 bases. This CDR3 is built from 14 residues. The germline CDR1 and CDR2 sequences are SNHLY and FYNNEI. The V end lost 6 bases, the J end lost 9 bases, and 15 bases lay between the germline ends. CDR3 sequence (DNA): TGTGCCAGCAGAGCGGGGACCCTTGGTTCACCCCTCCACTTT. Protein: CASRAGTLGSPLHF.

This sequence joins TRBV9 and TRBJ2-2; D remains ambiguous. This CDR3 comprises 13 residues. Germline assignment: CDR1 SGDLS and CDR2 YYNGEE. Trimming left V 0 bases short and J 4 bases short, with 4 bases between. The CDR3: CASSVAVTGELFF. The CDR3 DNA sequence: TGTGCCAGCAGCGTAGCAGTCACCGGGGAGCTGTTTTTT. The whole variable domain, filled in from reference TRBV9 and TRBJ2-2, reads DSGVTQTPKHLITATGQRVTLRCSPRSGDLSVYWYQQSLDQGLQFLIQYYNGEERAKGNILERFSAQQFPDLHSELNLSSLELGDSALYFCASSVAVTGELFFGEGSRLTVL.

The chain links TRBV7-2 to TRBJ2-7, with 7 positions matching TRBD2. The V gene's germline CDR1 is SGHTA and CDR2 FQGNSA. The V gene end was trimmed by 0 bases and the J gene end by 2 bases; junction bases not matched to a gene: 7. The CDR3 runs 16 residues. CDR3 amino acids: CASSLARLADAYEQYF. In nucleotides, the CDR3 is TGTGCCAGCAGCTTAGCCCGGCTAGCGGACGCCTACGAGCAGTACTTC.

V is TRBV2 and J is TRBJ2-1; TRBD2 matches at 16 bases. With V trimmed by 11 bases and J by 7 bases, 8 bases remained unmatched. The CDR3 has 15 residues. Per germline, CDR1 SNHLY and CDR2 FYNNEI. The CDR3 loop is CAGTSGGEVWNEQFF. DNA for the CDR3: TGTGCCGGGACTAGCGGGGGGGAGGTCTGGAATGAGCAGTTCTTC.